A selection of T cell receptor beta chains follows, all from one sample in a study of OX40 agonist ivuxolimab in advanced cancers. Here immunoSEQ multiplex PCR was the method, and the copy in TCRdb shows in-frame clones only, minus some. Among roughly 65,000 clones listed, about 85% were seen once. This specimen was CD4+ or CD8+ T cells sorted from blood, taken in a trial of the OX40 agonist ivuxolimab. The origin of the receptors is an adult with an advanced solid tumor such as melanoma, head and neck, liver or kidney cancer. Both conserved end residues are part of each CDR3. The order of the fields is D gene, V gene, clone size, J gene, CDR3 DNA, CDR3 protein. A D gene is named only where the DNA matches it firmly. Clone size is shown for a subset of rows, as once, few, many or a class of expanded clone.

D: NA
V: TRBV5-1
size: NA
J: TRBJ2-5
DNA: TGCGCCAGCAGCTTGTTGGGGAACGGTCAAGAGACCCAGTACTTC
CDR3: CASSLLGNGQETQYF

D: NA
V: TRBV27
size: NA
J: TRBJ1-1
DNA: TGTGCCAGCAGTTTCCAGTGGACGGACGAAGCTTTCTTT
CDR3: CASSFQWTDEAFF

D: NA
V: TRBV11-2
size: NA
J: TRBJ2-5
DNA: TGTGCCAGCAGCCACAACAGGGAAGAGACCCAGTACTTC
CDR3: CASSHNREETQYF

D: NA
V: TRBV13
size: NA
J: TRBJ2-7
DNA: TGTGCCAGCAGCTTCCTGTCCCGGAACGAGCAGTACTTC
CDR3: CASSFLSRNEQYF

D: NA
V: TRBV28
size: once
J: TRBJ2-7
DNA: TGTGCCAGCAGTTTTCTGATCCACGAGCAGTACTTC
CDR3: CASSFLIHEQYF

D: TRBD2
V: TRBV11-1
size: NA
J: TRBJ2-3
DNA: TGTGCCAGCAGCCGCGGGACTAGCGGGAGTGAAGATACGCAGTATTTT
CDR3: CASSRGTSGSEDTQYF

D: NA
V: TRBV5-4
size: NA
J: TRBJ2-2
DNA: TGTGCCAGCAGCTTGGATTTGGCTAGCGGGGAGCTGTTTTTT
CDR3: CASSLDLASGELFF

D: NA
V: TRBV7-2
size: NA
J: TRBJ2-2
DNA: TGTGCCAGCAGCTTAGGACTGGCCGGGGAGCTGTTTTTT
CDR3: CASSLGLAGELFF

D: NA
V: TRBV9
size: NA
J: TRBJ1-1
DNA: TGTGCCAGCAGCATGGGCCCGAACACTGAAGCTTTCTTT
CDR3: CASSMGPNTEAFF

D: NA
V: TRBV19
size: NA
J: TRBJ2-7
DNA: TGTGCCAGTAGTAGGGCCGTCGATTACGAGCAGTACTTC
CDR3: CASSRAVDYEQYF

D: NA
V: TRBV20-1
size: NA
J: TRBJ1-2
DNA: TGCAGTGCTCCCAGGGATGGCTACACCTTC
CDR3: CSAPRDGYTF

D: NA
V: TRBV27
size: NA
J: TRBJ1-5
DNA: TGTGCCAGCTCACGAAACCTCGGGTCTCAGCCCCAGCATTTT
CDR3: CASSRNLGSQPQHF

D: TRBD2
V: TRBV28
size: NA
J: TRBJ2-4
DNA: TGTGCCAGCAGTTTAATCGGGGGGGGTCTAGCCAAAAACATTCAGTACTTC
CDR3: CASSLIGGGLAKNIQYF

D: TRBD1
V: TRBV6-5
size: NA
J: TRBJ2-5
DNA: TGTGCCAGCAGCTGGGGACAGGGGGCAGTGGAGACCCAGTACTTC
CDR3: CASSWGQGAVETQYF

D: NA
V: TRBV27
size: NA
J: TRBJ2-7
DNA: TGTGCCAGCAGTTTTCTTCCCCCGGGTTCTACCTACGAGCAGTACTTC
CDR3: CASSFLPPGSTYEQYF

D: TRBD1
V: TRBV7-8
size: NA
J: TRBJ2-7
DNA: TGTGCCAGCAGCCTCAGGGGGCGAAGATCCTACGAGCAGTACTTC
CDR3: CASSLRGRRSYEQYF

D: NA
V: TRBV5-1
size: few
J: TRBJ1-4
DNA: TGCGCCAGCAGCTTGGAAGATGGGGAAAAACTGTTTTTT
CDR3: CASSLEDGEKLFF

D: NA
V: TRBV28
size: NA
J: TRBJ2-1
DNA: TGTGCCAGCAGTTCCGGGACCAGGTACAATGAGCAGTTCTTC
CDR3: CASSSGTRYNEQFF

D: TRBD1
V: TRBV28
size: once
J: TRBJ2-7
DNA: TGTGCCAGCAGTTGGGACCCAGGGGGCAAATACTACGAGCAGTACTTC
CDR3: CASSWDPGGKYYEQYF

D: NA
V: TRBV30
size: few
J: TRBJ1-5
DNA: TGTGCCTGGAGCTCAGGGAGGGCTAGTCAGCCCCAGCATTTT
CDR3: CAWSSGRASQPQHF

D: NA
V: TRBV10-3
size: NA
J: TRBJ2-1
DNA: TGTGCCATCAGTGAGGGACAGGGTTGGCGGGAGGGCCCTAATGAGCAGTTCTTC
CDR3: CAISEGQGWREGPNEQFF

D: TRBD1
V: TRBV5-6
size: NA
J: TRBJ2-7
DNA: TGTGCCAGCAGCTTGGACAGGGGGGCCTACGAGCAGTACTTC
CDR3: CASSLDRGAYEQYF

D: NA
V: TRBV11-3
size: NA
J: TRBJ2-3
DNA: TGTGCCAGCAGCTTAGGGGGACCGGGACTCAAAGACACAGATACGCAGTATTTT
CDR3: CASSLGGPGLKDTDTQYF

D: TRBD1
V: TRBV7-8
size: NA
J: TRBJ2-5
DNA: TGTGCCAGCAGCCGCCGACAGGGGGCCGGGGAGACCCAGTACTTC
CDR3: CASSRRQGAGETQYF

D: TRBD2
V: TRBV5-4
size: NA
J: TRBJ2-1
DNA: TGTGCCAGCACCTGGGGTAGCGGGGTCTCCTACAATGAGCAGTTCTTC
CDR3: CASTWGSGVSYNEQFF

D: TRBD2
V: TRBV5-6
size: NA
J: TRBJ2-1
DNA: TGTGCCAGCAGCTTGGTGGCTAGCGGGAATTTCTACAATGAGCAGTTCTTC
CDR3: CASSLVASGNFYNEQFF

D: TRBD1
V: TRBV5-6
size: NA
J: TRBJ1-1
DNA: TGTGCCAGCAGCTTGGTTGGGACAGGGTCCTCCGTGGCGGGAGCTTTCTTT
CDR3: CASSLVGTGSSVAGAFF

D: NA
V: TRBV6-1
size: few
J: TRBJ1-4
DNA: TGTGCCAGCAGTGAATCCCCGGCACTGTTTTTT
CDR3: CASSESPALFF

D: TRBD2
V: TRBV6-1
size: many
J: TRBJ2-7
DNA: TGTGCCAGCAGTGAAGGGGTAGCGGGAGGCTACGAGCAGTACTTC
CDR3: CASSEGVAGGYEQYF

D: NA
V: TRBV7-9
size: NA
J: TRBJ2-7
DNA: TGTGCCAGCAGCCAGTCGGGCGGACCGGAGCAGTACTTC
CDR3: CASSQSGGPEQYF

D: NA
V: TRBV28
size: NA
J: TRBJ1-1
DNA: TGTGCCAGCAGTCGCCGAGTACTGGGGTTCAACACTGAAGCTTTCTTT
CDR3: CASSRRVLGFNTEAFF

D: NA
V: TRBV5-1
size: NA
J: TRBJ2-3
DNA: TGCGCCAGCACCTCCCCCTGGGCAGATACGCAGTATTTT
CDR3: CASTSPWADTQYF

D: NA
V: TRBV7-3
size: once
J: TRBJ2-2
DNA: TGTGCCAGTGGGACGGGGAACGGGGAGCTGTTTTTT
CDR3: CASGTGNGELFF

D: NA
V: TRBV7-9
size: NA
J: TRBJ1-1
DNA: TGTGCCAGCAGCTTAGCTTTGGGACCGAGCACTGAAGCTTTCTTT
CDR3: CASSLALGPSTEAFF

D: TRBD2
V: TRBV2
size: NA
J: TRBJ2-7
DNA: TGTGCCAGCAGTAATTGGGCGCCCCTAGCGGGAGGCTACGAGCAGTACTTC
CDR3: CASSNWAPLAGGYEQYF

D: NA
V: TRBV7-8
size: NA
J: TRBJ2-7
DNA: TGTGCCAGCAGCTTAGCGATCACAGGCGGAGTTACCTACGAGCAGTACTTC
CDR3: CASSLAITGGVTYEQYF